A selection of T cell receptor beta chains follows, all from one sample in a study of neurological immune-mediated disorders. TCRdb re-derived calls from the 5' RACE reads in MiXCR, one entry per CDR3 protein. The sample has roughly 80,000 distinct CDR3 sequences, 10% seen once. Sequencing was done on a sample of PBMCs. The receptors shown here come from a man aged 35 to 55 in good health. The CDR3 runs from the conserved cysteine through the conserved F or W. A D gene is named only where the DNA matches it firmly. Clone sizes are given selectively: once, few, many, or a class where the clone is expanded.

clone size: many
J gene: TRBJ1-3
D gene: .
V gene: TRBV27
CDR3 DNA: TGTGCCAGCAGTTTGGGGGTAGGAAACACCATATATTTT
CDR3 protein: CASSLGVGNTIYF

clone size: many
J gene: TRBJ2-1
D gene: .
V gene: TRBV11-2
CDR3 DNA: TGTGCCAGCAGCAGCCAAACTCACAATGAGCAGTTCTTC
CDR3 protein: CASSSQTHNEQFF

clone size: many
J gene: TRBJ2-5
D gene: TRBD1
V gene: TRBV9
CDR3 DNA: TGTGCCAGCAGCGTAGACGGGACAGGGAGACCCCAGTACTTC
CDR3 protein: CASSVDGTGRPQYF

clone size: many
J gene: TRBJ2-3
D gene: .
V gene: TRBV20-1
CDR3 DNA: TGCAGTGCTAGAGATCTCAGCACAGATACGCAGTATTTT
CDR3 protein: CSARDLSTDTQYF

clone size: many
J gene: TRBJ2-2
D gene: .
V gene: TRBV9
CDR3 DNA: TGTGCCAGCACCCCGCCAGGAAACACCGGGGAGCTGTTTTTT
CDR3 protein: CASTPPGNTGELFF

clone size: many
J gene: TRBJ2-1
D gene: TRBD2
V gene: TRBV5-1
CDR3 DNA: TGCGCCAGCAGTTCCGCCTGGGAGGGTTACAATGAGCAGTTCTTC
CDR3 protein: CASSSAWEGYNEQFF

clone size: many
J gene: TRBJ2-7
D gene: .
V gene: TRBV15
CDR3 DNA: TGTGCCACCAGCAGTGGGACACCTGTGGGGCAGTACTTC
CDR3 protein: CATSSGTPVGQYF

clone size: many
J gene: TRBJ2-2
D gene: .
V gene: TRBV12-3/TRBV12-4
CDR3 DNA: TGTGCCAGCACTCTAACCGGGGAGCTGTTTTTT
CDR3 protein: CASTLTGELFF

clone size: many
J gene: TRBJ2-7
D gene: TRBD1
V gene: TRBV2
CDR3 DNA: TGTGCCAGCAGCTCCACAGGGGGCAGGAACGAGCAGTACTTC
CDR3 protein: CASSSTGGRNEQYF

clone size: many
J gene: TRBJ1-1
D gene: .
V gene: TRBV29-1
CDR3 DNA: TGCAGCTTTGATAGGCTGGTAACTGAAGCTTTCTTT
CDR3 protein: CSFDRLVTEAFF

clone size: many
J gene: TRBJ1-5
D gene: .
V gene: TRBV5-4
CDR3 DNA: TGTGCCAGCAGCTTTGACAGACCCAAGAATAGCAATCAGCCCCAGCATTTT
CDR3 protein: CASSFDRPKNSNQPQHF

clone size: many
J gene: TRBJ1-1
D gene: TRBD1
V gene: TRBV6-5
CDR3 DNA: TGTGCCAGCAGTCTCGGACAGGGGGCAACTGAAGCTTTCTTT
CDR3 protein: CASSLGQGATEAFF

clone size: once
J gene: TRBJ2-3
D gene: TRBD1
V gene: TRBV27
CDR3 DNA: TGTGCCAGCAGTTTTCTGGACAGGTGGTATTTT
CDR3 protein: CASSFLDRWYF

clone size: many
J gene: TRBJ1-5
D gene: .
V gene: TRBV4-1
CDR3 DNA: TGCGCCAGCAGCCTGGGCGCGGGTTCGGGGCAGCCCCAGCATTTT
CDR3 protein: CASSLGAGSGQPQHF

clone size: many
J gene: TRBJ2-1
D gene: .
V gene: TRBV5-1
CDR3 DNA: TGCGCCAGCAGCTTGGAGGGAAGCTCCTACAATGAGCAGTTCTTC
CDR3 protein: CASSLEGSSYNEQFF

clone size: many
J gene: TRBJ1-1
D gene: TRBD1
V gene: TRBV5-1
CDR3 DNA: TGCGCCAGCAGCACGGACAGGGGAGGCGAAGCTTTCTTT
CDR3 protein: CASSTDRGGEAFF

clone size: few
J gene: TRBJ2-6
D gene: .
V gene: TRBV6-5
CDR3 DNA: TGTGCCAGCAGTTTTAACTCTGGGGCCAACGTCCTGACTTTC
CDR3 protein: CASSFNSGANVLTF

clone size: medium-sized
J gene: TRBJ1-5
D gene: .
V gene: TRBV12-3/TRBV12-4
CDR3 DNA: TGTGCCAGCAGTTCGGGGGACAGCAATCAGCCCCAGCATTTT
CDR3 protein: CASSSGDSNQPQHF

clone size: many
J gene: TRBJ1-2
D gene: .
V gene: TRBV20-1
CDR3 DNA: TGCAGTGCTCTACAGGTCTATGGCTACACCTTC
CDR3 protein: CSALQVYGYTF

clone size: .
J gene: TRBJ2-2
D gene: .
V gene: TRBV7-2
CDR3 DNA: TGTGCCAGCAGTCGGGACCTGAACACCGGGGAGCTGTTTTTT
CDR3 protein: CASSRDLNTGELFF

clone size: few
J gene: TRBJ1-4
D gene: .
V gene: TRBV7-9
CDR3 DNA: TGTGCCAGCAGCTTAGAAGGGGCGACTAATGAAAAACTGTTTTTT
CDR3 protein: CASSLEGATNEKLFF

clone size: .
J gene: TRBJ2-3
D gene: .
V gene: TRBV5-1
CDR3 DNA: TGCGCCAGCAGCTTCGAAGATACGCAGTATTTT
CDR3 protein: CASSFEDTQYF

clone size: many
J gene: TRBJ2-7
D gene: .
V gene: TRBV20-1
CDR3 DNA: TGCAGTACCCAATCGGTGGCGAGCTCCTACGAGCAGTACTTC
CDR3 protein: CSTQSVASSYEQYF

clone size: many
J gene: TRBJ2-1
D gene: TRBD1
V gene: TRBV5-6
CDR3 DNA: TGTGCCAGCAGCTCCGGGACAGTAAATGAGCAGTTCTTC
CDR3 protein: CASSSGTVNEQFF

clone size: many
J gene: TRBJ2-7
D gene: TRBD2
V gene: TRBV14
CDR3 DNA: TGTGCCAGCAGCCGCCAACGTGCTAGCGGCTACGAGCAGTACTTC
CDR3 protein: CASSRQRASGYEQYF

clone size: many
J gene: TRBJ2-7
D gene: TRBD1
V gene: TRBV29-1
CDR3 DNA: TGCAGCGTTGGGGGGTCAGGGACAGGAGCCTCCAACGAGCAGTACTTC
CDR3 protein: CSVGGSGTGASNEQYF

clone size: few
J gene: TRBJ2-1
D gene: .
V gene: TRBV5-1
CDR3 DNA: TGCGCCAGCAGCTTGGAGGGGGGTGAGCAGTTCTTC
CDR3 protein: CASSLEGGEQFF

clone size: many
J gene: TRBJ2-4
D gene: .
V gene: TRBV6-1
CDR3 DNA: TGTGCCAGCATTAGACTGGTGGGCAGGGGAGGCTTAAACATTCAGTACTTC
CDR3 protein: CASIRLVGRGGLNIQYF

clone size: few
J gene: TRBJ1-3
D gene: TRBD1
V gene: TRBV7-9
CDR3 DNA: TGTGCCAGCAGCCCCGGACAGGACTCTGGAAACACCATATATTTT
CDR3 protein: CASSPGQDSGNTIYF

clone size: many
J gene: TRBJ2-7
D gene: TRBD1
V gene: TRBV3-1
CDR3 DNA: TGTGCCAGCAGCCAAGATCGAGGCTGGGACAGGGGCCACGAGCAGTACTTC
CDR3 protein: CASSQDRGWDRGHEQYF

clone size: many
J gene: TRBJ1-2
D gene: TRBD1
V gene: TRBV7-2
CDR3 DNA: TGTGCCAGCAGCCAAGACAGGGGGATGAGTTATGGCTACACCTTC
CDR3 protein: CASSQDRGMSYGYTF

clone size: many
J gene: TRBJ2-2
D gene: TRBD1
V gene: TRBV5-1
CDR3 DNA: TGCGCCAGCAGCTTGGTGACAGGGATCACCGGGGAGCTGTTTTTT
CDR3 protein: CASSLVTGITGELFF

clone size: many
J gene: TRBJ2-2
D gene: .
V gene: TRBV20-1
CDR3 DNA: TGCAGTGCCAGGACAGTTAACACCGGGGAGCTGTTTTTT
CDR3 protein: CSARTVNTGELFF

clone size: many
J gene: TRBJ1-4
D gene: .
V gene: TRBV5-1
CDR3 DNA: TGCGCCAGCAGCTTGGACGGGGGAGGAAAACTGTTTTTT
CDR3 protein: CASSLDGGGKLFF

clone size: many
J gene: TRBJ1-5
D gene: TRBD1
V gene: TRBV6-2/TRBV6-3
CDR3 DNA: TGTGCCAGCAGACAGACAGGGGATAATCAGCCCCAGCATTTT
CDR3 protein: CASRQTGDNQPQHF

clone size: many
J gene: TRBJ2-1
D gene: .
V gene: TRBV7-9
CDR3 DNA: TGTGCCAGCAGGGGGGGCTTCTCCTACAATGAGCAGTTCTTC
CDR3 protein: CASRGGFSYNEQFF

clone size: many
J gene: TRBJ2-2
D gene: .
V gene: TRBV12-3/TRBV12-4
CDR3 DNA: TGTGCCAGCAGTTTATCGCAAAAGGGAACCGGGGAGCTGTTTTTT
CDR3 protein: CASSLSQKGTGELFF

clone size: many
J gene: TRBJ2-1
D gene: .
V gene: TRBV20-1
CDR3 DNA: TGCAGTGGCCAAGGGCCCGGCTACAATGAGCAGTTCTTC
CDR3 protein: CSGQGPGYNEQFF

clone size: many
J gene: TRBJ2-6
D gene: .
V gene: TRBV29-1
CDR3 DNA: TGCAGCGTCGCACCGGACTTCGAAGTGGTGTCTGGGGCCAACGTCCTGACTTTC
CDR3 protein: CSVAPDFEVVSGANVLTF

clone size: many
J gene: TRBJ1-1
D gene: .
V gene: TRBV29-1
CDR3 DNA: TGCAGCGTTGTGAGGAGGTTGAACACTGAAGCTTTCTTT
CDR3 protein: CSVVRRLNTEAFF

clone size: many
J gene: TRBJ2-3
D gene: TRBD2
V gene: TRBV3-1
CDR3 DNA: TGTGCCAGCAGCCCCCTCCTCCTTCAGGTAGCGGGGGAGCCCCGGGATACGCAGTATTTT
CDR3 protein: CASSPLLLQVAGEPRDTQYF

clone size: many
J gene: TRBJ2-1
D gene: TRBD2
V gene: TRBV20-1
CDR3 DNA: TGCAGTGCTACGGGACTAGATAACTACAATGAGCAGTTCTTC
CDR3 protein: CSATGLDNYNEQFF

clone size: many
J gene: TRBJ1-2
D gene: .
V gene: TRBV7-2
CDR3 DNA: TGTGCCAGCAGCTTAGTGAGGGATGGAGGCTACACCTTC
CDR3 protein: CASSLVRDGGYTF

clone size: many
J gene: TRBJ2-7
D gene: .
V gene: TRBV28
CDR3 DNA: TGTGCCAGCAGTTTTCGGGACGGGCCCTCCTACGAGCAGTACTTC
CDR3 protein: CASSFRDGPSYEQYF

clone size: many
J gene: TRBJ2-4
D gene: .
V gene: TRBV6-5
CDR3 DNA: TGTGCCAGCAGTCTTCTCGGCTGGGACATTCAGTACTTC
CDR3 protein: CASSLLGWDIQYF

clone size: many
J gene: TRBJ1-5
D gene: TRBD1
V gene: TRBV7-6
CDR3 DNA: TGTGCCAGCAGCCAGGGGACAGGGAGTTTCAAGCATTTT
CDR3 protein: CASSQGTGSFKHF

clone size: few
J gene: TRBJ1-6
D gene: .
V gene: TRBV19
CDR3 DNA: TGTGCCAGTAGTACAAGAGCAGGACCCCTCCACTTT
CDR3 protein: CASSTRAGPLHF

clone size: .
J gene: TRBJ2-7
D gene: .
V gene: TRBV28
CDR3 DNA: TGTGCCAGCAGTCTAAATCCCTACGAGCAGTACTTC
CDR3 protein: CASSLNPYEQYF

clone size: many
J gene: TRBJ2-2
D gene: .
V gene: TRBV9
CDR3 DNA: TGTGCCAGCAGCGTAGGGGGGACCATTACCGGGGAGCTGTTTTTT
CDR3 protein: CASSVGGTITGELFF

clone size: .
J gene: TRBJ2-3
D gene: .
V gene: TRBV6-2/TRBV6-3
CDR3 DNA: TGTGCCAGCAGTTACGGCACAGATACGCAGTATTTT
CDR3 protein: CASSYGTDTQYF

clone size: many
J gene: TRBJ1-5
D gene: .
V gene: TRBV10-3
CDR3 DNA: TGTGCCACCTCACTCGACGCGAATCAGCCCCAGCATTTT
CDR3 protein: CATSLDANQPQHF

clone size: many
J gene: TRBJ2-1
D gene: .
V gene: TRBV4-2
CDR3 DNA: TGTGCCAGCAGCCAAGATGTAGGGTGGGGTGAGCAGTTCTTC
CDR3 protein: CASSQDVGWGEQFF

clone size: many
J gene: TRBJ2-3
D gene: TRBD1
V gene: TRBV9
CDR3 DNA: TGTGCCAGCAGCGTGACCTCGGGACAGCGCACAGATACGCAGTATTTT
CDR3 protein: CASSVTSGQRTDTQYF

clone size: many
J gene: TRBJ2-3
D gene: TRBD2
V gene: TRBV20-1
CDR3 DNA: TGCAGCTGTGGAAGCGGGGGGGCCGGCACAGATACGCAGTATTTT
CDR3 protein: CSCGSGGAGTDTQYF

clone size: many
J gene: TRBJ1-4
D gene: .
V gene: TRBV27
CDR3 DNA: TGTGCCAGCAGTTTATTAGATCGCGAAAAACTGTTTTTT
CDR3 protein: CASSLLDREKLFF

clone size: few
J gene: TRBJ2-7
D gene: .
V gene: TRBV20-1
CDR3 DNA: TGCAGTGCTAGACGATCCGACAGACACTACGAGCAGTACTTC
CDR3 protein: CSARRSDRHYEQYF

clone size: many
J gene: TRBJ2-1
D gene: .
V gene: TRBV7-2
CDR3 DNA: TGTGCCAGCAGCTTAGTAGGTAGCTTCAATGAGCAGTTCTTC
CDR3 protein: CASSLVGSFNEQFF